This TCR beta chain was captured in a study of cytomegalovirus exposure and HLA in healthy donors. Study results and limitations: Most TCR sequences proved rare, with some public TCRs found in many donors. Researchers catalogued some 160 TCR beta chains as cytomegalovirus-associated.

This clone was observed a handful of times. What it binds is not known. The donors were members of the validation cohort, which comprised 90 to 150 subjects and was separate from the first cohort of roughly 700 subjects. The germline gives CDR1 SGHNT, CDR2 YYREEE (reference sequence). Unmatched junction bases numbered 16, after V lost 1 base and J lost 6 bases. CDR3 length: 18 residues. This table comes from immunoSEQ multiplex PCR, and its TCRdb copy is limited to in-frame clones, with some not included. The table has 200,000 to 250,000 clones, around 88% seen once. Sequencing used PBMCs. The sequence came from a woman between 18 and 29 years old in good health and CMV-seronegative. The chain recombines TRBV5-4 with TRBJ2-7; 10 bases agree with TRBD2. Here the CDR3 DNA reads TGTGCCAGCAGCTTGAAGCTTCTAGCGGGAGTCGGAAGAAGCGAGCAGTACTTC. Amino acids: CASSLKLLAGVGRSEQYF.